This record covers a single T cell receptor beta chain. The V and J ends lost 1 base and 4 bases respectively, with 10 bases between them. The CDR3 length is 14 residues. Germline loops: CDR1 MGHRA, CDR2 YSYEKL. The sample is drawn from a study of T cell clonotyping in hematopoietic cell transplantation. Only in-frame clones appear in the TCRdb table, and some are missing; sequencing was by immunoSEQ multiplex PCR. The sample yields some 15,000 clones, roughly 90% seen once. The sequence was obtained from a man aged 50 or older in good health. Some clones in this sample may be carry-over from other donors' samples. The specimen was peripheral blood mononuclear cells. This chain connects TRBV4-1 to TRBJ1-1; the D gene is possibly TRBD1 (5 bases). CDR3 sequence reads: CASSQVGEGTEAFF. CDR3 coding DNA: TGCGCCAGCAGCCAAGTGGGGGAAGGCACTGAAGCTTTCTTT.